Listed below are T cell receptor beta chains from one sample, sequenced in a study of T cell repertoires in cytomegalovirus infection. In TCRdb, the reads were re-called with MiXCR into one record per CDR3 protein. This sample has roughly 920,000 distinct CDR3 sequences, with approximately 31% found just once. For these TCRs, the target antigens are not known. The specimen comprised cultured CD8+ T cells from PBMCs, sampled from culture after CMV antigen stimulation. The receptors come from a human donor in good health (CMV status not recorded). Some clones in this sample may be carry-over from other donors' samples. Each CDR3 is given with its conserved first and last residue. The order of the fields is J gene, D gene, V gene, clone size, CDR3 DNA, CDR3 protein. D genes are given only for firm matches. Size values are once, few and many counts, or a class for expanded clones, and some rows have none.

j_call: TRBJ1-1
d_call: -
v_call: TRBV27
clone_size: few
cdr3_nt: TGTGCCAGCAGTTCCTCAGTGAGCACTGAAGCTTTCTTT
cdr3_aa: CASSSSVSTEAFF

j_call: TRBJ1-2
d_call: -
v_call: TRBV29-1
clone_size: few
cdr3_nt: TGCAGCGTTCGCAGCAACTATGGCTACACCTTC
cdr3_aa: CSVRSNYGYTF

j_call: TRBJ2-5
d_call: -
v_call: TRBV27
clone_size: few
cdr3_nt: TGTGCCAGCAGTACAACCGACGGAGATTGGGGGGCCCAGTACTTC
cdr3_aa: CASSTTDGDWGAQYF

j_call: TRBJ1-1
d_call: -
v_call: TRBV14
clone_size: few
cdr3_nt: TGTGCCAGCAGCCAAGTGAGAATCACTGAAGCTTTCTTT
cdr3_aa: CASSQVRITEAFF

j_call: TRBJ2-2
d_call: -
v_call: TRBV19
clone_size: few
cdr3_nt: TGTGCCACCGAGTTGAAGAACACCGGGGAGCTGTTTTTT
cdr3_aa: CATELKNTGELFF

j_call: TRBJ1-3
d_call: -
v_call: TRBV14
clone_size: -
cdr3_nt: TGTGCCAGCAGCCAAGTAATTCGAAAGGACGGCTCTGGAAACACCATATATTTT
cdr3_aa: CASSQVIRKDGSGNTIYF

j_call: TRBJ1-2
d_call: -
v_call: TRBV27
clone_size: few
cdr3_nt: TGTGCCAGCAGTCCCGGGGCCGTGGTTGGCTACACCTTC
cdr3_aa: CASSPGAVVGYTF

j_call: TRBJ2-1
d_call: TRBD1
v_call: TRBV7-8
clone_size: many
cdr3_nt: TGTGCCAGCAGCTTACCAATAAAACAGGGGAGCTCCTACAATGAGCAGTTCTTC
cdr3_aa: CASSLPIKQGSSYNEQFF

j_call: TRBJ2-2
d_call: -
v_call: TRBV19
clone_size: few
cdr3_nt: TGTGCCAGTACTCCCCCAGGCACAGGAAACACCGGGGAGCTGTTTTTT
cdr3_aa: CASTPPGTGNTGELFF

j_call: TRBJ2-1
d_call: -
v_call: TRBV7-6
clone_size: few
cdr3_nt: TGTGCCAGCAGCTCCCTAGGGGCCGCCAGCTCCTACAATGAGCAGTTCTTC
cdr3_aa: CASSSLGAASSYNEQFF

j_call: TRBJ1-1
d_call: -
v_call: TRBV19
clone_size: -
cdr3_nt: TGTGCCAGTAGTATAGTCGGTCAGGGGAGCACTGAAGCTTTCTTT
cdr3_aa: CASSIVGQGSTEAFF

j_call: TRBJ1-5
d_call: -
v_call: TRBV12-3/TRBV12-4
clone_size: many
cdr3_nt: TGTGCCAGTAGCCTGACAGTTAGCAATCAGCCCCAGCATTTT
cdr3_aa: CASSLTVSNQPQHF

j_call: TRBJ2-5
d_call: -
v_call: TRBV7-2
clone_size: many
cdr3_nt: TGTGCCAGCAGCTTACAGTTGGTCCAAGAGACCCAGTACTTC
cdr3_aa: CASSLQLVQETQYF

j_call: TRBJ2-7
d_call: TRBD2
v_call: TRBV27
clone_size: -
cdr3_nt: TGTGCCAGCAGTTTCGGGGGGGTTCCCCACGAGCAGTACTTC
cdr3_aa: CASSFGGVPHEQYF

j_call: TRBJ2-1
d_call: -
v_call: TRBV5-6
clone_size: many
cdr3_nt: TGTGCCAGCAGCTTAGGTGGCCGCTACAATGAGCAGTTCTTC
cdr3_aa: CASSLGGRYNEQFF

j_call: TRBJ2-5
d_call: -
v_call: TRBV7-6
clone_size: -
cdr3_nt: TGTGCCAGCAGCTTGGTCCCCGGACCCTACCAAGAGACCCAGTACTTC
cdr3_aa: CASSLVPGPYQETQYF

j_call: TRBJ1-5
d_call: -
v_call: TRBV4-1
clone_size: few
cdr3_nt: TGCGCCAGCAGCCAAGAAGGTCAGGGAGTAAGACAGCCCCAGCATTTT
cdr3_aa: CASSQEGQGVRQPQHF

j_call: TRBJ2-4
d_call: -
v_call: TRBV12-3/TRBV12-4
clone_size: many
cdr3_nt: TGTGCCAGCAGCGGCGTGGGTGGTGTCGCCAAAAACATTCAGTACTTC
cdr3_aa: CASSGVGGVAKNIQYF

j_call: TRBJ1-1
d_call: TRBD1
v_call: TRBV25-1
clone_size: -
cdr3_nt: TGTGCCAGCAGTGAAGCGGTACTCCGGGACAGGGGGCCCGAAGCTTTCTTT
cdr3_aa: CASSEAVLRDRGPEAFF

j_call: TRBJ2-5
d_call: -
v_call: TRBV6-5
clone_size: many
cdr3_nt: TGTGCCAGCAGTTCTGGGACCACCGCCCAAGAGACCCAGTACTTC
cdr3_aa: CASSSGTTAQETQYF

j_call: TRBJ2-2
d_call: TRBD1
v_call: TRBV7-6
clone_size: -
cdr3_nt: TGTGCCAGCAGCTCCACGGGAGACAGGGGTGCCACCGGGGAGCTGTTTTTT
cdr3_aa: CASSSTGDRGATGELFF

j_call: TRBJ1-6
d_call: TRBD1
v_call: TRBV6-2/TRBV6-3
clone_size: few
cdr3_nt: TGTGCCAGCAGTTACGCCGGGACAGTTTCACCCCTCCACTTT
cdr3_aa: CASSYAGTVSPLHF

j_call: TRBJ2-2
d_call: TRBD2
v_call: TRBV7-2
clone_size: many
cdr3_nt: TGTGCCAGCAGCTTTCTACCGGGACTAGCGGGGGGCGGGGAGCTGTTTTTT
cdr3_aa: CASSFLPGLAGGGELFF

j_call: TRBJ1-5
d_call: -
v_call: TRBV5-4
clone_size: few
cdr3_nt: TGTGCCAGCAGCTTGTGGGGGGATGCACCCAATCAGCCCCAGCATTTT
cdr3_aa: CASSLWGDAPNQPQHF

j_call: TRBJ2-7
d_call: -
v_call: TRBV7-9
clone_size: few
cdr3_nt: TGTGCCAGCAGCCATCCCTTTTTTCAGGGGAGCTCCTACGAGCAGTACTTC
cdr3_aa: CASSHPFFQGSSYEQYF

j_call: TRBJ1-1
d_call: -
v_call: TRBV19
clone_size: few
cdr3_nt: TGTGCCAGTAGTTCTTCCAGGGTCACTGAAGCTTTCTTT
cdr3_aa: CASSSSRVTEAFF

j_call: TRBJ1-2
d_call: TRBD1
v_call: TRBV27
clone_size: few
cdr3_nt: TGTGCCAGCAGTTCCTCCGGGACAGGCGGATATGGCTACACCTTC
cdr3_aa: CASSSSGTGGYGYTF

j_call: TRBJ2-2
d_call: -
v_call: TRBV24-1
clone_size: few
cdr3_nt: TGTGCCACCAGTGACGCAGGGGGGACCGGGGAGCTGTTTTTT
cdr3_aa: CATSDAGGTGELFF

j_call: TRBJ1-1
d_call: -
v_call: TRBV5-6
clone_size: -
cdr3_nt: TGTGCCAGCAGCTTGGGGGGCGGTATTGGCACTGAAGCTTTCTTT
cdr3_aa: CASSLGGGIGTEAFF

j_call: TRBJ1-5
d_call: -
v_call: TRBV20-1
clone_size: few
cdr3_nt: TGCAGTGCTAGAGCCAGGGGACAGCCCCAGCATTTT
cdr3_aa: CSARARGQPQHF

j_call: TRBJ2-4
d_call: -
v_call: TRBV7-2
clone_size: many
cdr3_nt: TGTGCCAGCAGCTTAGTTGCCAAAAACATTCAGTACTTC
cdr3_aa: CASSLVAKNIQYF

j_call: TRBJ2-1
d_call: -
v_call: TRBV12-3/TRBV12-4
clone_size: -
cdr3_nt: TGTGCCAGCAGTTTTGTCAGGGCCAATGAGCAGTTCTTC
cdr3_aa: CASSFVRANEQFF

j_call: TRBJ2-2
d_call: TRBD1
v_call: TRBV19
clone_size: -
cdr3_nt: TGTGCCAGTGACAGGGCCGGGGAGCTGTTTTTT
cdr3_aa: CASDRAGELFF

j_call: TRBJ1-1
d_call: -
v_call: TRBV6-1
clone_size: few
cdr3_nt: TGTGCCAGCACAGGAGCTGAAGCTTTCTTT
cdr3_aa: CASTGAEAFF

j_call: TRBJ1-5
d_call: TRBD1
v_call: TRBV28
clone_size: few
cdr3_nt: TGTGCCAGCAGTTTAAGGGGGCAGGGAAGGAATCAGCCCCAGCATTTT
cdr3_aa: CASSLRGQGRNQPQHF

j_call: TRBJ2-7
d_call: -
v_call: TRBV7-6
clone_size: -
cdr3_nt: TGTGCCAGCAGCTTAGCTTCTGGGACGACCGTATTC
cdr3_aa: CASSLASGTTVF

j_call: TRBJ2-3
d_call: TRBD1
v_call: TRBV5-1
clone_size: few
cdr3_nt: TGCGCCAGCGCAGCCGGGACAGGGGTAGATACGCAGTATTTT
cdr3_aa: CASAAGTGVDTQYF

j_call: TRBJ2-1
d_call: TRBD2
v_call: TRBV5-1
clone_size: -
cdr3_nt: TGCGCCAGCAGCTTGGGTGTAGCGGGGGACACCTTAGACAATGAGCAGTTCTTC
cdr3_aa: CASSLGVAGDTLDNEQFF

j_call: TRBJ1-4
d_call: -
v_call: TRBV29-1
clone_size: -
cdr3_nt: TGCAGCGTTGAAGATCTCAGGGAAAAACTGTTTTTT
cdr3_aa: CSVEDLREKLFF

j_call: TRBJ1-1
d_call: TRBD1
v_call: TRBV19
clone_size: -
cdr3_nt: TGTGCCAGTAGTACTGGGGGACAGTTTACTGAAGCTTTCTTT
cdr3_aa: CASSTGGQFTEAFF

j_call: TRBJ1-1
d_call: -
v_call: TRBV25-1
clone_size: -
cdr3_nt: TGTGCCACCGCGGGGGGGGTTGAAGCTTTCTTT
cdr3_aa: CATAGGVEAFF

j_call: TRBJ1-1
d_call: TRBD1
v_call: TRBV10-3
clone_size: few
cdr3_nt: TGTGCCATTTTAAGATTTGGGACAGGGGCTAAAGCTGAAGCTTTCTTT
cdr3_aa: CAILRFGTGAKAEAFF

j_call: TRBJ2-2
d_call: -
v_call: TRBV15
clone_size: -
cdr3_nt: TGTGCCACCAGTGACACGGGGAACACCGGGGAGCTGTTTTTT
cdr3_aa: CATSDTGNTGELFF

j_call: TRBJ2-7
d_call: TRBD2
v_call: TRBV27
clone_size: -
cdr3_nt: TGTGCCAGCACCCCTCCCCTTACTAGCGGGGGGCTGACTACCTACGAGCAGTACTTC
cdr3_aa: CASTPPLTSGGLTTYEQYF

j_call: TRBJ2-3
d_call: TRBD2
v_call: TRBV4-1
clone_size: few
cdr3_nt: TGCGCCAGCAGCCAGATAGATAGCGGGGTAGATACGCAGTATTTT
cdr3_aa: CASSQIDSGVDTQYF

j_call: TRBJ2-3
d_call: -
v_call: TRBV6-2/TRBV6-3
clone_size: few
cdr3_nt: TGTGCCAGCAGTTATGGGGGGAGGATGTACACAGATACGCAGTATTTT
cdr3_aa: CASSYGGRMYTDTQYF

j_call: TRBJ1-1
d_call: TRBD1
v_call: TRBV6-6
clone_size: few
cdr3_nt: TGTGCCAGCGGCGGGACAGGGGAAGCTTTCTTT
cdr3_aa: CASGGTGEAFF

j_call: TRBJ1-2
d_call: -
v_call: TRBV19
clone_size: -
cdr3_nt: TGTGCCAGTAGTATCGGAGTGGGGGATGGCTACACCTTC
cdr3_aa: CASSIGVGDGYTF

j_call: TRBJ1-2
d_call: -
v_call: TRBV6-1
clone_size: -
cdr3_nt: TGTGCCAGCAGTGCCGGCCAGGGGAGCCTGGGCTACACCTTC
cdr3_aa: CASSAGQGSLGYTF

j_call: TRBJ1-1
d_call: -
v_call: TRBV19
clone_size: few
cdr3_nt: TGTGCCAGTAGTACCCGTGGGCACAGGGAAAAAACTGAAGCTTTCTTT
cdr3_aa: CASSTRGHREKTEAFF

j_call: TRBJ1-4
d_call: TRBD1
v_call: TRBV7-9
clone_size: -
cdr3_nt: TGTGCCAGCAGCACCACAAACAGGGGCCTTAATGAAAAACTGTTTTTT
cdr3_aa: CASSTTNRGLNEKLFF

j_call: TRBJ2-3
d_call: -
v_call: TRBV27
clone_size: many
cdr3_nt: TGTGCCAGCAGTCTACATAACTCGGGGACAGATACGCAGTATTTT
cdr3_aa: CASSLHNSGTDTQYF

j_call: TRBJ2-1
d_call: -
v_call: TRBV12-3/TRBV12-4
clone_size: many
cdr3_nt: TGTGCCAGCAGCTGGGGGGATGAGCAGTTCTTC
cdr3_aa: CASSWGDEQFF

j_call: TRBJ2-7
d_call: TRBD2
v_call: TRBV2
clone_size: -
cdr3_nt: TGTGCCAGCAGGGCTAGCGGGGGAGGATCCTACGAGCAGTACTTC
cdr3_aa: CASRASGGGSYEQYF